One and the same sample provided the 20 T cell receptor beta chains below, sequenced in a study of shared clonotypes between healthy human individuals. The repertoire was sequenced with immunoSEQ multiplex PCR; TCRdb's copy has only in-frame clones and lacks some. This table holds roughly 2 million clones, under 97% found once. The source material was naive CD4+ T cells sorted from blood. The subset is: CD45RA+ positively selected. Receptors originate from a man aged 18 to 35 in good health.

About this clone: Other DNA sequences from this sample encode an identical CDR3 as well. CDR3 coding DNA: TGTGCCAGCTCACGAAAAGATCAGCCCCAGCATTTT. Encoded protein: CASSRKDQPQHF. The rearrangement uses TRBV18 and TRBJ1-5; D gene ambiguous. Germline V gene sequence: CDR1 KGHSH, CDR2 LQKENI. Trimming shortened V by 4 bases and J by 5 bases, and 6 bases separated the two germline ends. This CDR3 comprises 12 residues. The whole variable domain, remainder taken from reference TRBV18 and TRBJ1-5, is NAGVMQNPRHLVRRRGQEARLRCSPMKGHSHVYWYRQLPEEGLKFMVYLQKENIIDESGMPKERFSAEFPKEGPSILRIQQVVRGDSAAYFCASSRKDQPQHFGDGTRLSIL.

This CDR3 is CASRTWGPGVGAFF. CDR3 DNA sequence: TGTGCCAGCCGAACTTGGGGCCCGGGGGTCGGTGCTTTCTTT. This chain links TRBV6-5 with TRBJ1-1, with D perhaps matching TRBD1 (5 bases). Deletions cut 8 bases from V and 11 bases from J, with 24 bases between. The CDR3 totals 14 residues. CDR1 MNHEY and CDR2 SVGAGI come from the germline V gene.

The V and J genes are TRBV9 and TRBJ2-7; 11 bases map to TRBD2. Losses at the gene ends were 2 bases for V and 2 bases for J; bases not matched to a gene: 9. The CDR3 is 17 residues long. The germline V gene encodes CDR1 SGDLS and CDR2 YYNGEE. The CDR3 DNA is TGTGCCAGCAGCGTCGACACCCTAGCGGGGGGTCCCTACGAGCAGTACTTC. It translates to CASSVDTLAGGPYEQYF.

V usage is TRBV6-1 and J usage is TRBJ1-3; TRBD1 is a possible D gene (6 bases). V lost 4 bases, J lost 3 bases, and 13 bases lay in between. Germline loops: CDR1 MNHNS, CDR2 SASEGT. The CDR3 spans 15 residues. The CDR3 loop is CASSVMGAGGNTIYF. The DNA for the CDR3 is TGTGCCAGCAGTGTAATGGGGGCAGGTGGAAACACCATATATTTT.

V is TRBV27 and J is TRBJ2-2, with D hard to call. In germline, CDR1 is MNHEY, CDR2 SMNVEV (reference sequence). The germline V and J ends were trimmed by 5 bases and 5 bases, with 9 bases remaining between them. The CDR3 sequence is 13 residues long. Written as DNA, the CDR3 is TGTGCCAGCAGTACAATAGCTACCGGGGAGCTGTTTTTT. Translation gives CASSTIATGELFF.

With regard to this clone: Other DNA sequences in the same sample also yield this CDR3. The chain carries TRBV6-1 and TRBJ1-5; no firm D call. CDR1 and CDR2 (germline): MNHNS, SASEGT. CDR3 size: 14 residues. V was pared by 6 bases and J by 3 bases, with 12 bases between. Here the CDR3 DNA reads TGTGCCAGCAGCCCCGCAGCTCCCAATCAGCCCCAGCATTTT. Translating gives CASSPAAPNQPQHF.

The rearrangement joins TRBV15 to TRBJ1-6; D gene unclear. Trimming took 0 bases from V and 10 from J, leaving 10 bases between them. Per germline, CDR1 LNHNV and CDR2 YYDKDF (reference sequence). The CDR3 consists of 14 residues. CDR3 loop: CATSRDPLSSPLHF. The DNA for the CDR3 is TGTGCCACCAGCAGAGATCCCCTGTCCTCACCCCTCCACTTT.

This chain uses TRBV10-1 with TRBJ1-6; D is undetermined. The CDR3 is 13 residues long. Germline values: CDR1 WNHNN, CDR2 SYGVQD (reference sequence). Trimming left V 4 bases short and J 7 bases short, with 8 bases between. CDR3 in amino acids: CASSGLGNSPLHF. In DNA, the CDR3 is TGCGCCAGCAGTGGATTGGGGAATTCACCCCTCCACTTT.

The rearrangement uses TRBV5-1 and TRBJ1-1; tentatively, D is TRBD1 (5 bases). The CDR3 has 12 residues. With 4 bases removed from V and 8 bases from J, the gap between germline ends came to 12 bases. In germline, CDR1 is SGHRS, CDR2 YFSETQ. CDR3 amino acids: CASSMDKGEAFF. CDR3 bases: TGCGCCAGCAGCATGGACAAGGGGGAAGCTTTCTTT.

The rearrangement uses TRBV9 and TRBJ2-3; 9 nucleotides match TRBD2. The ends lost 0 bases at V and 0 bases at J; junction bases unmatched: 5. In germline, CDR1 is SGDLS, CDR2 YYNGEE. The CDR3 consists of 17 residues. The CDR3 reads CASSVAGLAGSTDTQYF. The CDR3 region has the DNA TGTGCCAGCAGCGTAGCTGGGCTAGCGGGGAGCACAGATACGCAGTATTTT.

J is TRBJ2-5 and V is TRBV28, with D possibly being TRBD1 (5 bases). Deletions cut 5 bases from V and 5 bases from J, with 18 bases between. This CDR3 contains 15 residues. CDR1 is MDHEN and CDR2 is SYDVKM in the germline V gene. The CDR3 sequence is CASSPAAGSGETQYF. The CDR3 coding sequence is TGTGCCAGCAGTCCCGCGGCAGGGTCTGGTGAGACCCAGTACTTC.

Worth noting for this clone: This CDR3 is also generated by other DNA sequences in the sample. This chain links TRBV7-2 with TRBJ2-5; 10 bases are a match to TRBD2. The CDR3 runs to 13 residues. J gave up 5 bases and V 5 bases, and 2 bases lay outside the gene matches. Germline assignment: CDR1 SGHTA and CDR2 FQGNSA. The CDR3 DNA is TGTGCCAGCAGCGCACTAGCGGGGGAGACCCAGTACTTC. Translated, it gives CASSALAGETQYF. The variable domain in full, with the rest retrieved from reference TRBV7-2 and TRBJ2-5, is GAGVSQSPSNKVTEKGKDVELRCDPISGHTALYWYRQSLGQGLEFLIYFQGNSAPDKSGLPSDRFSAERTGGSVSTLTIQRTQQEDSAVYLCASSALAGETQYFGPGTRLLVL.

J is TRBJ2-1 and V is TRBV6-1; D unresolved. The length of the CDR3 is 14 residues. With 4 bases removed from V and 3 bases from J, the gap between germline ends came to 10 bases. Germline CDR1 is MNHNS and CDR2 is SASEGT. CDR3 nucleotides: TGTGCCAGCAGTGCTATAGAGCACTACAATGAGCAGTTCTTC. It specifies CASSAIEHYNEQFF.

On this clone itself: Other DNA sequences of this sample code for an identical CDR3. This chain connects TRBV18 to TRBJ1-4; a weak D match, TRBD1 (5 bases). This CDR3 comprises 12 residues. V was cut by 6 bases and J by 8 bases, with 10 bases left in between. Germline V lookup: CDR1 KGHSH, CDR2 LQKENI. In DNA form, the CDR3 reads TGTGCCAGCTCCCGGGACCGCGAAAAACTGTTTTTT. Amino acid sequence: CASSRDREKLFF.

The rearrangement joins TRBV28 to TRBJ2-7; no firm D call. The CDR3 covers 14 residues. Trimming took 5 bases from V and 2 from J, leaving 13 bases between them. Per the germline V gene, CDR1 is MDHEN and CDR2 is SYDVKM. The CDR3 DNA sequence: TGTGCCAGCAGTCTGCGACGGAGTCCCTACGAGCAGTACTTC. As protein: CASSLRRSPYEQYF.

The rearrangement joins TRBV10-2 to TRBJ1-2, with D tentatively TRBD1 (6 bases). Trimming removed 6 bases at V and 13 bases at J, with 12 bases between. This CDR3 comprises 10 residues. Germline V gene data show CDR1 as WSHSY and CDR2 as SAAADI. The CDR3 here is CASRRGAGTF. In DNA form, the CDR3 reads TGCGCCAGCAGGAGGGGGGCCGGCACCTTC.

The genes are TRBV10-2 and TRBJ1-2, with 7 bases lining up with TRBD1. The length of the CDR3 is 14 residues. Germline values: CDR1 WSHSY, CDR2 SAAADI. Unmatched junction bases numbered 9, after V lost 2 bases and J lost 9 bases. CDR3 nucleotide sequence: TGCGCCAGCAGTGAGGGGCCAGGGGGAGGACGCTACACCTTC. This encodes CASSEGPGGGRYTF.

This clone was observed a few times. The genes are TRBV9 and TRBJ1-3, with D possibly matching TRBD1 (5 bases). There are 15 residues in the CDR3. CDR1 and CDR2 (germline): SGDLS, YYNGEE. V lost 2 bases and J 2 bases, leaving 11 bases between the germline ends. This CDR3 reads CASSVEGRAGNTIYF. As DNA, the CDR3 is TGTGCCAGCAGCGTGGAGGGCAGGGCTGGAAACACCATATATTTT.

This clone was seen a single time. The chain recombines TRBV2 with TRBJ1-2, with D unresolved. CDR3 size: 15 residues. Germline V gives CDR1 SNHLY, CDR2 FYNNEI. Trimming left V 1 base short and J 5 bases short, with 14 bases between. For the CDR3, the DNA is TGTGCCAGCAGTGAAGAAGCGGCAGCAGATTATGGCTACACCTTC. Translated, it gives CASSEEAAADYGYTF.

To note about this clone: Other nucleotide sequences in the sample specify the same CDR3. The J gene is TRBJ2-7, the V gene TRBV6-5; 9 nucleotides match TRBD1. Trimming at V came to 5 bases and at J to 6 bases, leaving 5 bases not matched to a gene. This CDR3 has 13 residues. Germline assignment: CDR1 MNHEY and CDR2 SVGAGI. The CDR3 sequence is CASSRDRVSEQYF. In nucleotides, the CDR3 is TGTGCCAGCAGTCGGGACAGGGTTAGCGAGCAGTACTTC.